This section outlines one TCR beta chain sequence together with its context. Its antigen is not identified. The sample belongs to a study of cytomegalovirus exposure and HLA in healthy donors. Amplification used 60 Vbeta primers and 13 Jbeta primers. Repertoires were generated with immunoSEQ multiplex PCR, while TCRdb's copy carries only in-frame clones and drops some. This sample lists 100,000 to 150,000 clones; its ten largest clones have over 0.8%. This CDR3 has 13 residues. V lost 1 base to trimming and J lost 6 bases, with 9 bases between them. Germline assignment: CDR1 SGHDN and CDR2 FVKESK. Overall study results and limits: An Asian-associated ancestry cluster reportedly showed fewer N-insertions than the approximately 690-donor mean in a later analysis. Sequence variants that were highly shared formed a cluster that was likely a sequencing artifact. Roughly uniform depth of sequencing across donors was assumed in presence/absence analyses. A later analysis linked a missense variant in DCLRE1C to the trimming of TCR beta V and J genes.

The V call is TRBV14, the J call TRBJ1-2; D perhaps matches TRBD1 (5 bases). The sequence came from a young man in good health and CMV-seronegative. Sequencing was performed on PBMCs. CDR3 in DNA: TGTGCCAGCAGCCAAGCAGGGATCCATGGCTACACCTTC. Amino acids: CASSQAGIHGYTF.